This entry lists 21 T cell receptor beta chains sequenced from one sample in a study of blood T cell repertoires in COVID-19. TCRdb keeps only in-frame clones here, not all; method: immunoSEQ multiplex PCR. The sample includes a few hundred thousand clones, around 90% of them seen just once. The sample taken for sequencing was peripheral blood. Receptors originate from a woman aged 55 to 70 with COVID-19, enrolled during active disease.

This clone was recorded many times. This chain connects TRBV2 to TRBJ2-2, with TRBD1 matching over 9 bases. The ends lost 4 bases at V and 1 base at J; junction bases unmatched: 4. The CDR3 length is 16 residues. From germline, CDR1 is SNHLY and CDR2 FYNNEI. CDR3 loop: CASSVQGAKNTGELFF. The DNA for the CDR3 is TGTGCCAGCAGTGTACAGGGGGCAAAGAACACCGGGGAGCTGTTTTTT.

The chain couples TRBV2 to TRBJ1-2; no firm D call. The V end was cut by 4 bases, the J end by 7 bases, with 7 bases between. The CDR3 sequence is 11 residues long. Looked up from germline, CDR1 is SNHLY and CDR2 is FYNNEI. The CDR3 bases are TGTGCCAGCAGTGTGGTGGCTGGCTACACCTTC. Protein: CASSVVAGYTF.

The chain uses TRBV7-9 and TRBJ1-1, with D unresolved. Deletions cut 8 bases from V and 2 bases from J, with 9 bases between. Germline-derived CDR1 and CDR2 are SEHNR and FQNEAQ (reference sequence). This CDR3 has 12 residues. CDR3 loop: CASGHENTEAFF. The CDR3 coding sequence is TGTGCCAGCGGCCACGAAAACACTGAAGCTTTCTTT.

To note about this clone: This same CDR3 is encoded by further DNA sequences in the sample. The chain combines TRBV6-5 with TRBJ1-1; D possibly corresponds to TRBD1 (5 bases). CDR1 is MNHEY and CDR2 is SVGAGI in the germline V gene. The CDR3 loop spans 15 amino acids. Trimming took 0 bases from V and 3 from J, leaving 11 bases between them. CDR3: CASSYSTQGDTEAFF. CDR3 bases: TGTGCCAGCAGTTACTCAACACAAGGGGACACTGAAGCTTTCTTT.

The chain carries TRBV4-3 and TRBJ1-1, with TRBD1 matching 8 bases. V lost 6 bases to trimming and J lost 5 bases; unmatched junction nucleotides: 8. The CDR3 totals 14 residues. Germline V gene sequence: CDR1 LGHNA, CDR2 YSLEER. Written as DNA, the CDR3 is TGCGCCAGCAGTCGAGGACAGGGAGGGACTGAAGCTTTCTTT. It encodes CASSRGQGGTEAFF.

The chain uses TRBV12-5 and TRBJ1-1; 7 positions agree with TRBD1. Germline values: CDR1 LGHNT, CDR2 FRNRAP. Losses at the gene ends were 6 bases for V and 4 bases for J; bases not matched to a gene: 2. The CDR3 spans 12 residues. The CDR3 DNA reads TGTGCTAGTGGATCAGGGGGCACTGAAGCTTTCTTT. Encoded protein: CASGSGGTEAFF.

This chain links TRBV5-1 with TRBJ1-3, with no clear D. Trimming left V 4 bases short and J 0 bases short, with 8 bases between. The CDR3 contains 14 residues. CDR1 and CDR2 (germline): SGHRS, YFSETQ. The CDR3: CASSPGISGNTIYF. The CDR3 DNA reads TGCGCCAGCAGCCCAGGAATCTCTGGAAACACCATATATTTT.

This clone was counted once. The V gene is TRBV2, the J gene TRBJ2-5; TRBD1 matches 8 bases. V gave up 7 bases and J gave up 5 bases; unmatched junction bases: 12. The CDR3 is made up of 15 amino acids. Germline CDR1 and CDR2: SNHLY and FYNNEI. The CDR3 loop reads CASTYRGNGGETQYF. The CDR3 DNA follows: TGTGCCAGCACCTACAGGGGGAATGGGGGTGAGACCCAGTACTTC.

The chain carries TRBV5-8 and TRBJ1-1, with TRBD1 identical over 12 bases. V trimming: 4 bases; J trimming: 4 bases; junction bases outside the gene matches: 8. Germline assignment: CDR1 SGHTS and CDR2 YDEGEE. This CDR3 is built from 16 residues. CDR3 amino acids: CASSRGTGGLSTEAFF. In DNA, the CDR3 is TGTGCCAGCAGCCGGGGGACAGGGGGCTTAAGCACTGAAGCTTTCTTT.

This rearrangement joins TRBV30 to TRBJ2-7; 7 bases align to TRBD2. Germline assignment: CDR1 GTSNPN and CDR2 SVGIG (reference sequence). V shed 7 bases and J 2 bases; nucleotides not matched to a gene: 5. This CDR3 is 12 amino acids long. The CDR3 bases are TGTGCCTTCGGACTAGTAGCCTACGAGCAGTACTTC. Translated, it gives CAFGLVAYEQYF.

V usage is TRBV5-6 and J usage is TRBJ2-5, with D tentatively TRBD1 (5 bases). Germline lookup yields CDR1 SGHDT and CDR2 YYEEEE. V lost 1 base and J 4 bases, leaving 11 bases between the germline ends. This CDR3 comprises 14 residues. Written as DNA, the CDR3 is TGTGCCAGCAGCTTGAGGGGCAATGCAGAGACCCAGTACTTC. This codes for CASSLRGNAETQYF.

This chain links TRBV6-6 with TRBJ1-5; 9 bases are a match to TRBD1. The V gene end was trimmed by 4 bases and the J gene end by 6 bases; junction bases not matched to a gene: 10. CDR1 is MNHNY, CDR2 SVGAGI, per germline (reference sequence). This CDR3 region has 16 residues. CDR3 DNA sequence: TGTGCCAGCAGTTCCTCCGGGACAGGGATGGCTCAGCCCCAGCATTTT. It specifies CASSSSGTGMAQPQHF.

The rearrangement joins TRBV19 to TRBJ2-5, with TRBD2 matching 7 bases. This CDR3 comprises 15 residues. Germline CDR1 reads LNHDA; CDR2 reads SQIVND (reference sequence). V trimming: 7 bases; J trimming: 5 bases; junction bases outside the gene matches: 13. The CDR3 is CASTTTGLGGETQYF. CDR3 sequence (DNA): TGTGCCAGTACCACCACCGGGTTGGGGGGGGAGACCCAGTACTTC.

The chain carries TRBV19 and TRBJ1-6; TRBD1 matches 7 bases. V gave up 5 bases and J gave up 9 bases; unmatched junction bases: 16. Germline CDR1 and CDR2: LNHDA and SQIVND (reference sequence). The CDR3 consists of 17 residues. CDR3 sequence reads: CASSSLLQDRVSSPLHF. Written as DNA, the CDR3 is TGTGCCAGTAGTTCACTTCTACAAGACAGGGTGAGTTCACCCCTCCACTTT.

This clone has just a few counts. The chain employs TRBV2 and TRBJ2-7, with 7 bases identical to TRBD1. J gave up 12 bases and V 6 bases, and 5 bases lay outside the gene matches. This CDR3 contains 10 residues. Germline CDR1 and CDR2: SNHLY and FYNNEI. CDR3 protein: CASSTGAAYF. CDR3 sequence (DNA): TGTGCCAGCAGCACAGGGGCCGCGTACTTC.

The chain links TRBV7-2 to TRBJ2-1; D is perhaps TRBD2 (7 bases). Trimming cost V 1 base and J 3 bases, with 16 bases left between them. From germline, CDR1 is SGHTA and CDR2 FQGNSA. The CDR3 runs to 17 residues. This CDR3 is CASSLVLGGPFYNEQFF. The CDR3 nucleotides are TGTGCCAGCAGCTTAGTATTGGGGGGGCCATTCTACAATGAGCAGTTCTTC.

This clone showed up just a few times. This chain links TRBV7-9 with TRBJ1-3, with D perhaps TRBD1 (6 bases). This CDR3 region has 16 residues. CDR1 SEHNR and CDR2 FQNEAQ come from the germline V gene (reference sequence). Between the trimmed V and J ends, which lost 4 bases and 4 bases, there was a span of 17 bases. For the CDR3, the DNA is TGTGCCAGCAGCTCGCTACAGGGAATGGAGGGAAACACCATATATTTT. This translates into CASSSLQGMEGNTIYF.

This sequence joins TRBV28 and TRBJ2-7, with TRBD1 as a possible D gene (6 bases). This CDR3 region has 17 residues. Germline V CDR1 and CDR2: MDHEN, SYDVKM. V was clipped by 5 bases and J by 0 bases, with 20 bases between them. The CDR3 DNA reads as TGTGCCAGCAGTACCCCCGTGGGGGCAACCAGCTCCTACGAGCAGTACTTC. Its protein is CASSTPVGATSSYEQYF.

V is TRBV5-1 and J is TRBJ1-6; possible D gene TRBD1, 6 bases. Germline-derived CDR1 and CDR2 are SGHRS and YFSETQ. Trimming shortened V by 0 bases and J by 7 bases, and 11 bases separated the two germline ends. The CDR3 sequence is 15 residues long. CDR3 amino acids: CASSLGQAGNSPLHF. The DNA for the CDR3 is TGCGCCAGCAGCTTGGGACAGGCAGGGAATTCACCCCTCCACTTT.

DNA of the CDR3: TGTGCCAGCAGCCTTCATTCGGATGAGCAGTTCTTC. Translation: CASSLHSDEQFF. The rearrangement uses TRBV2 and TRBJ2-1; D call uncertain. This CDR3 region has 12 residues. Germline-derived CDR1 and CDR2 are SNHLY and FYNNEI. V was clipped by 6 bases and J by 8 bases, with 11 bases between them.

The gene calls are TRBV29-1 and TRBJ1-1; maybe TRBD1 (6 bases). V lost 5 bases and J lost 0, with 13 bases in between. The CDR3 totals 14 residues. Germline CDR1 and CDR2: SQVTM and ANQGSEA. Here the CDR3 reads CSVRKTGLNTEAFF. In nucleotides, the CDR3 is TGCAGCGTTCGAAAGACAGGACTGAACACTGAAGCTTTCTTT.